The clone carrying this T cell receptor beta chain was picked up a small number of times. Its matching antigen is unknown. From germline, CDR1 is SGDLS and CDR2 YYNGEE. Trimming pared 0 bases from V and 0 bases from J, leaving 10 bases between. This CDR3 is 15 amino acids long. This specimen belongs to a study of T cell responses to AZD1222 COVID-19 vaccine. Study information: Whether given at about 4 or about 12 weeks, second doses were pooled.

The method was immunoSEQ multiplex PCR; TCRdb's version includes in-frame clones alone and lacks a portion of them. Of 75,000 to 100,000 clones listed, about nine tenths are singletons. Study-wide points: Rises in breadth and depth of Spike-specific TCRs came after two AZD1222 doses. Sampling that yielded the repertoires occurred only after the peak T cell response.

J is TRBJ2-7 and V is TRBV9; D possibly uses TRBD1 or TRBD2 (5 bases each). Material: peripheral blood, obtained on day 0 of AZD1222 vaccination. The sequence was obtained from an adult in good health. CDR3: CASSVGGSSSYEQYF. The CDR3 DNA reads TGTGCCAGCAGCGTAGGGGGGTCGAGCTCCTACGAGCAGTACTTC.